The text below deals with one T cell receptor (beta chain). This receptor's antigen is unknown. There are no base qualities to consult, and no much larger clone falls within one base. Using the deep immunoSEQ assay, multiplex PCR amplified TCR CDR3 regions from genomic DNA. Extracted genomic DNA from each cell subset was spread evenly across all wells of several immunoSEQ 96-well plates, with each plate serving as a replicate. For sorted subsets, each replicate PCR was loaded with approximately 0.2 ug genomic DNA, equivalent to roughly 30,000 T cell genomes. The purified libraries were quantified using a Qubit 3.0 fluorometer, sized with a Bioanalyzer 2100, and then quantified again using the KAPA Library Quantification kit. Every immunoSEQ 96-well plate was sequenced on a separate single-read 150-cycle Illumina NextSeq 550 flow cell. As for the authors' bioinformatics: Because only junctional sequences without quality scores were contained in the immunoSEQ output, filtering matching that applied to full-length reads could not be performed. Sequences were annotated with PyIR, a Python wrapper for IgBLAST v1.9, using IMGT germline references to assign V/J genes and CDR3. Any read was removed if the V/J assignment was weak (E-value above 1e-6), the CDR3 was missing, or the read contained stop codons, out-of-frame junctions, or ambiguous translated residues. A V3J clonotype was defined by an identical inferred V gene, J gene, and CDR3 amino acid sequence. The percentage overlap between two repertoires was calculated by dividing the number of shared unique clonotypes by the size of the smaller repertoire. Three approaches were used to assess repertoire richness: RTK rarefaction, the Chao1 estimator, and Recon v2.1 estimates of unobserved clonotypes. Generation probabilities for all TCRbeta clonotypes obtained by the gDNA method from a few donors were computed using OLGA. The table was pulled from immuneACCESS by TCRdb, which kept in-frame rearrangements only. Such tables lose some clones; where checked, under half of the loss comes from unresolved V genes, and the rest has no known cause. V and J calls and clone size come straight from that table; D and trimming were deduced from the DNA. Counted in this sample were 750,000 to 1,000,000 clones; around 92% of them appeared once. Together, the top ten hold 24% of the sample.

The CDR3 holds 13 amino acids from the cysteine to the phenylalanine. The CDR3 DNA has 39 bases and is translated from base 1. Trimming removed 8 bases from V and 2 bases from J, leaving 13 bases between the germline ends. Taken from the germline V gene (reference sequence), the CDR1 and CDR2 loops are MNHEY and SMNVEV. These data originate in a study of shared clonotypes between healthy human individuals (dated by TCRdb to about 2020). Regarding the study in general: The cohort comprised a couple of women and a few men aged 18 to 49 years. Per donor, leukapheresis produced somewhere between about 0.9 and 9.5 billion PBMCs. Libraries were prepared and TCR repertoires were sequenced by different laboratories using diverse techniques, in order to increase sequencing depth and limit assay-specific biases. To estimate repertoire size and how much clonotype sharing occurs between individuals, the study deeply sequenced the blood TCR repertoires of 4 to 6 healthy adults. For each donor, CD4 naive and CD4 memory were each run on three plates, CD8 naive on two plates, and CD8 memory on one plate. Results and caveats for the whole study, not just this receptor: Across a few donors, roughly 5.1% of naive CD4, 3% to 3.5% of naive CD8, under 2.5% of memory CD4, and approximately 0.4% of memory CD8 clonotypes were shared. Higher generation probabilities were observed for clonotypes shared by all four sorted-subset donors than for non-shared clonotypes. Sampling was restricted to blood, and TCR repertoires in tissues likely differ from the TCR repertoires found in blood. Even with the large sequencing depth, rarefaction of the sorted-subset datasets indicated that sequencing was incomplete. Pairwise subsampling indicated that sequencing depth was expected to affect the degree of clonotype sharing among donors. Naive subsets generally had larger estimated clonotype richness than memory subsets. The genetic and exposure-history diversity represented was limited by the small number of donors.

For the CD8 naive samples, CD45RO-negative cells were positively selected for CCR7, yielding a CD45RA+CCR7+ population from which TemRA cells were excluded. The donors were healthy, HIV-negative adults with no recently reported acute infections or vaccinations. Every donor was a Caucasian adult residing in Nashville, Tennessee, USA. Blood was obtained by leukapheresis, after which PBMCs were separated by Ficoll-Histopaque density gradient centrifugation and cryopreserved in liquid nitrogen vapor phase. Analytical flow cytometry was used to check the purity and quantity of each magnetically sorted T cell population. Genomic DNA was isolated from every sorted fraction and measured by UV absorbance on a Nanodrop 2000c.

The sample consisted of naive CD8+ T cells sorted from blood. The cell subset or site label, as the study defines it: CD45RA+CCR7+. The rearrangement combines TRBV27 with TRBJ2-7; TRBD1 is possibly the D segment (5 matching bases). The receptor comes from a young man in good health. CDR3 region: CASAPGSPYEQYF. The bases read TGTGCCAGCGCTCCAGGGTCTCCCTACGAGCAGTACTTC.